Listed here are 23 T cell receptor beta chains from one sample, sequenced in a study of blood T cell repertoires in COVID-19 (dated by TCRdb to the early 2020s). The receptor library was made with the immunoSEQ multiplex PCR assay. This is the immuneACCESS table as TCRdb keeps it, with only in-frame sequences that have V and J called. A part of the clones is gone; compared with another copy, unresolved V genes explain less than half, and the rest is unexplained. Present in this sample are roughly 17,000 clones, over 85% of which were seen just once. The ten top clones hold 5.2% of the sample. Sequenced input: peripheral blood. The receptors originated from a human donor in a cohort sampled during active COVID-19.

The rearrangement joins TRBV7-2 to TRBJ2-4, with 9 nucleotides matching TRBD1. The CDR3 length is 17 residues. Germline V gene data show CDR1 as SGHTA and CDR2 as FQGNSA. The ends lost 3 bases at V and 2 bases at J; junction bases unmatched: 8. For the CDR3, the DNA is TGTGCCAGCAGCTTCCCTGCCGGGACAGGGACCAAAAACATTCAGTACTTC. This translates into CASSFPAGTGTKNIQYF.

J is TRBJ2-2 and V is TRBV5-1; D may be TRBD2 (5 bases). CDR3 length equals 13 residues. Trimming removed 1 base from V and 6 bases from J, with 7 bases in between. Looked up from germline, CDR1 is SGHRS and CDR2 is YFSETQ. CDR3 amino acids: CASSLTSAGELFF. The CDR3 DNA is TGCGCCAGCAGCTTGACTAGTGCCGGGGAGCTGTTTTTT.

CDR3 DNA sequence: TGTGCCAGCAGTGGACAGGGGGGATCACCCCTCCACTTT. The encoded protein is CASSGQGGSPLHF. The chain combines TRBV12-3 or TRBV12-4 with TRBJ1-6; 10 bases map to TRBD1. This CDR3 is 13 amino acids long. V gave up 5 bases and J gave up 10 bases; unmatched junction bases: 2.

The genes are TRBV30 and TRBJ1-6; D is unresolved. Trimming left V 0 bases short and J 11 bases short, with 17 bases between. There are 15 residues in the CDR3. Germline CDR1 is GTSNPN and CDR2 is SVGIG (reference sequence). CDR3 bases: TGTGCCTGGAGTGTACGGTCCAGGCCAAATCCACCCCTCCACTTT. It yields the protein CAWSVRSRPNPPLHF.

The chain links TRBV27 to TRBJ2-7, with TRBD2 matching 7 bases. The last part of the DNA fits TRBJ2-5 better; the J call may be wrong. Germline values: CDR1 MNHEY, CDR2 SMNVEV (reference sequence). This CDR3 region has 15 residues. In nucleotides, the CDR3 is TGTGCCAGCAGTTTATCCCGGGGGATAGCGGGGACCCAGTACTTC. Its protein is CASSLSRGIAGTQYF.

The rearrangement uses TRBV28 and TRBJ2-1; TRBD2 agrees at 11 bases. The CDR3 is 14 residues long. The trim removed 6 bases at V and 10 bases at J, leaving 8 bases unmatched. Germline V CDR1 and CDR2: MDHEN, SYDVKM. CDR3 residues: CASRPSGRYGEQFF. The CDR3 region has the DNA TGTGCCAGCAGGCCTAGCGGGAGGTATGGCGAGCAGTTCTTC.

J is TRBJ2-7 and V is TRBV3-1 (or the pseudogene TRBV3-2); 11 nucleotides align to TRBD2. V was pared by 0 bases and J by 3 bases, with 7 bases of the junction left unmatched. CDR1 is LGHDT and CDR2 is YNNKEL in the germline V gene (reference sequence). The CDR3 is 17 amino acids. CDR3 nucleotide sequence: TGTGCCAGCAGCCAAGATACTAGCGGGAGAGATATCTACGAGCAGTACTTC. This encodes CASSQDTSGRDIYEQYF.

The rearrangement joins TRBV5-1 to TRBJ1-1; D might be TRBD1 (6 bases). The CDR3 contains 14 residues. Germline V CDR1 and CDR2: SGHRS, YFSETQ. V lost 6 bases and J 1 base, leaving 13 bases between the germline ends. The CDR3 coding sequence is TGCGCCAGCAAAACAGGGACACAGAACACTGAAGCTTTCTTT. This encodes CASKTGTQNTEAFF. Full variable domain (remainder filled in from reference TRBV5-1 and TRBJ1-1): KAGVTQTPRYLIKTRGQQVTLSCSPISGHRSVSWYQQTPGQGLQFLFEYFSETQRNKGNFPGRFSGRQFSNSRSEMNVSTLELGDSALYLCASKTGTQNTEAFFGQGTRLTVV.

Only a few counts were recorded for this clone. The gene calls are TRBV28 and TRBJ2-2; the D is unclear. This CDR3 region has 13 residues. Germline V lookup: CDR1 MDHEN, CDR2 SYDVKM. Trimming shortened V by 7 bases and J by 0 bases, and 6 bases separated the two germline ends. The CDR3 DNA reads as TGTGCCAGCATTTCCTCGAACACCGGGGAGCTGTTTTTT. Its protein is CASISSNTGELFF. Full variable domain (missing parts from reference TRBV28 and TRBJ2-2): DVKVTQSSRYLVKRTGEKVFLECVQDMDHENMFWYRQDPGLGLRLIYFSYDVKMKEKGDIPEGYSVSREKKERFSLILESASTNQTSMYLCASISSNTGELFFGEGSRLTVL.

The chain employs TRBV9 and TRBJ2-2, with 9 nucleotides matching TRBD1. V was pared by 2 bases and J by 1 base, with 3 bases of the junction left unmatched. The CDR3 length is 16 residues. The germline gives CDR1 SGDLS, CDR2 YYNGEE. In DNA, the CDR3 is TGTGCCAGCAGCGTTCTGGGACAGGGGAACACCGGGGAGCTGTTTTTT. Protein product: CASSVLGQGNTGELFF.

V usage is TRBV6-5 and J usage is TRBJ1-5, with D perhaps matching TRBD1 (5 bases). The V and J ends lost 4 bases and 6 bases respectively, with 13 bases between them. The CDR3 is 14 amino acids. Germline-derived CDR1 and CDR2 are MNHEY and SVGAGI. For the CDR3, the DNA is TGTGCCAGCAGTTCCCAGGGTGCCGGTCAGCCCCAGCATTTT. This translates into CASSSQGAGQPQHF.

The chain is built from TRBV19 and TRBJ1-5; a weak D match, TRBD1 (6 bases). The CDR3 totals 18 residues. V shed 0 bases and J shed 0 bases, with 15 bases lying between them. Germline V lookup: CDR1 LNHDA, CDR2 SQIVND (reference sequence). This chain's CDR3 is CASSIDGRGVYSNQPQHF. CDR3 DNA: TGTGCCAGTAGTATAGATGGCAGGGGTGTATATAGCAATCAGCCCCAGCATTTT.

The chain carries TRBV27 and TRBJ1-2, with 9 bases lining up with TRBD1. J was trimmed by 3 bases and V by 3 bases; bases with no gene match: 5. Germline V gives CDR1 MNHEY, CDR2 SMNVEV (reference sequence). CDR3 size: 15 residues. The CDR3 loop is CASSFGTGSDYGYTF. DNA for the CDR3: TGTGCCAGCAGTTTTGGGACAGGGTCGGACTATGGCTACACCTTC.

This clone appeared a single time. The genes are TRBV29-1 and TRBJ2-3; TRBD2 aligns across 7 bases. Trimming took 4 bases from V and 2 from J; bases not matched to a gene: 6. The CDR3 loop spans 14 amino acids. The germline V gene has CDR1 SQVTM and CDR2 ANQGSEA. This CDR3 is CSVGASGYTDTQYF. The DNA of the CDR3 is TGCAGCGTTGGGGCTAGCGGTTACACAGATACGCAGTATTTT.

The CDR3 spells CAYSRTGLPYEQYF. CDR3 DNA sequence: TGTGCCTACTCACGGACAGGGTTACCCTACGAGCAGTACTTC. The rearrangement uses TRBV30 and TRBJ2-7, with TRBD1 identical over 8 bases. Germline assignment: CDR1 GTSNPN and CDR2 SVGIG (reference sequence). This CDR3 is 14 amino acids long. Trimming cost V 7 bases and J 2 bases; bases outside gene matches: 10.

The chain has TRBV30 and TRBJ2-7; 7 bases agree with TRBD2. The trim removed 2 bases at V and 0 bases at J, leaving 1 base unmatched. This CDR3 has 13 residues. The germline V gene encodes CDR1 GTSNPN and CDR2 SVGIG (reference sequence). The CDR3 is CAWSRTSSYEQYF. In DNA, the CDR3 is TGTGCCTGGAGTAGGACTAGCTCCTACGAGCAGTACTTC.

The chain uses TRBV5-1 and TRBJ1-1; unclear D gene. The V end was cut by 2 bases, the J end by 0 bases, with 8 bases between. The CDR3 is 14 residues long. Looked up from germline, CDR1 is SGHRS and CDR2 is YFSETQ. The CDR3 here is CASSFGNMNTEAFF. Here the CDR3 DNA reads TGCGCCAGCAGCTTTGGTAACATGAACACTGAAGCTTTCTTT.

This chain connects TRBV3-1 (or the pseudogene TRBV3-2) to TRBJ2-7; 13 nucleotides align to TRBD2. In germline, CDR1 is LGHDT, CDR2 YNNKEL (reference sequence). The junction had 5 bases not matched to a gene; V was cut back by 5 bases and J by 4 bases. The CDR3 has 15 residues. CDR3 amino acids: CASSSRTSGSYEQYF. In DNA form, the CDR3 reads TGTGCCAGCAGCTCCCGGACTAGCGGGAGTTACGAGCAGTACTTC.

For this clone: The same CDR3 also results from other DNA sequences found in this sample. This chain links TRBV19 with TRBJ2-7, with TRBD1 identical over 9 bases. V shed 3 bases, J shed 0 bases, and the junction held 3 bases outside the gene matches. Germline-derived CDR1 and CDR2 are LNHDA and SQIVND (reference sequence). The CDR3 has 15 amino acids. The CDR3 DNA reads TGTGCCAGTAGTATCGGACAGGGGCTCTCCTACGAGCAGTACTTC. Translated: CASSIGQGLSYEQYF.

This clone was observed a single time. V is TRBV6-2 or TRBV6-3 and J is TRBJ2-1; 9 positions match TRBD2. In germline, CDR1 is MNHEY, CDR2 SVGEGT. The J segment lost 1 base and the V segment lost 5 bases, leaving 3 bases of the junction unmatched. The CDR3 loop spans 15 amino acids. The CDR3 DNA reads as TGTGCCAGCAGTGGCGGGAGGGTTTCCTACAATGAGCAGTTCTTC. Its translation: CASSGGRVSYNEQFF.

The V call is TRBV24-1, the J call TRBJ2-5, with 8 bases identical to TRBD2. Trimming took 4 bases from V and 4 from J; bases not matched to a gene: 10. CDR3 length: 16 amino acids. Germline assignment: CDR1 KGHDR and CDR2 SFDVKD. The CDR3 region is CATSDRAGGRGETQYF. The DNA of the CDR3 is TGTGCCACCAGTGACCGCGCGGGGGGCAGGGGAGAGACCCAGTACTTC.

The chain carries TRBV29-1 and TRBJ1-1; no firm D call. V was cut by 5 bases and J by 3 bases, with 7 bases left in between. The CDR3 length is 11 residues. Looked up from germline, CDR1 is SQVTM and CDR2 is ANQGSEA. The CDR3 loop reads CSVNTYTEAFF. The CDR3 nucleotides are TGCAGCGTTAACACCTACACTGAAGCTTTCTTT.

The chain has TRBV4-2 and TRBJ1-1; D ambiguous. Between the trimmed V and J ends, which lost 1 base and 5 bases, there was a span of 11 bases. There are 14 residues in the CDR3. Germline CDR1 is LGHNA and CDR2 is YNFKEQ. The CDR3 coding sequence is TGTGCCAGCAGCCAAGGGACCGGGATTACTGAAGCTTTCTTT. Its translation: CASSQGTGITEAFF.